One and the same sample provided the 23 T cell receptor beta chains below, sequenced in a study of Tregs in tolerant kidney transplant recipients. Mixed chimerism was transient after nonmyeloablative marrow transplants from related graft donors. The data were produced by immunoSEQ multiplex PCR, yet TCRdb's version contains in-frame clones alone and is incomplete. Among about 90,000 clones, approximately 93% were seen once, and the ten largest hold around 1.6%. The material was CD4+ T cells from blood (PBMCs), obtained 12 months after the transplant. The receptors come from a human patient who received a combined kidney and bone marrow transplant. Certain T cells may be donor cells from the graft.

The chain couples TRBV9 to TRBJ1-3, with TRBD1 matching over 11 bases. Per germline, CDR1 SGDLS and CDR2 YYNGEE. V gave up 3 bases and J gave up 4 bases; unmatched junction bases: 9. The CDR3 is made up of 17 amino acids. The CDR3 region is CASSDNRDRGTGNTIYF. CDR3 nucleotides: TGTGCCAGCAGCGACAACCGGGACAGGGGGACGGGAAACACCATATATTTT.

This clone was recorded a few times. The CDR3 sequence: CASSLAGLAGGRETQYF. The CDR3 DNA reads TGTGCCAGCAGCTTAGCAGGTCTAGCGGGGGGGCGGGAGACCCAGTACTTC. This sequence joins TRBV7-2 and TRBJ2-5; TRBD2 matches at 12 bases. This CDR3 has 17 amino acids. V lost 0 bases to trimming and J lost 5 bases; unmatched junction nucleotides: 7. Germline lookup yields CDR1 SGHTA and CDR2 FQGNSA.

This chain joins TRBV6-5 and TRBJ1-2; no firm D call. The CDR3 has 13 residues. The ends were cut back, 4 bases at V and 7 bases at J, with 13 bases in the middle. Germline CDR1 reads MNHEY; CDR2 reads SVGAGI. Here the CDR3 reads CASSFSVTGGYTF. The CDR3 coding sequence is TGTGCCAGCAGTTTTAGCGTGACGGGTGGCTACACCTTC.

This chain joins TRBV18 and TRBJ1-1, with a weak D call TRBD1 (5 bases). Germline lookup yields CDR1 KGHSH and CDR2 LQKENI. V was cut by 4 bases and J by 6 bases, with 18 bases left in between. This CDR3 comprises 15 residues. The CDR3 DNA sequence: TGTGCCAGCTCACTCTCACGGGGGGAAACGTCTGAAGCTTTCTTT. This codes for CASSLSRGETSEAFF. Drawing the rest from reference TRBV18 and TRBJ1-1, the complete variable domain is NAGVMQNPRHLVRRRGQEARLRCSPMKGHSHVYWYRQLPEEGLKFMVYLQKENIIDESGMPKERFSAEFPKEGPSILRIQQVVRGDSAAYFCASSLSRGETSEAFFGQGTRLTVV.

The rearrangement joins TRBV6-5 to TRBJ2-1; 8 positions agree with TRBD2. Germline CDR1 and CDR2: MNHEY and SVGAGI. After removal of 5 bases from V and 10 bases from J, the junction contained 7 bases not matched to a gene. The CDR3 runs to 13 residues. The CDR3 coding sequence is TGTGCCAGCAGTAGGTATACTAGCGGAGAGCAGTTCTTC. This encodes CASSRYTSGEQFF.

V gene TRBV29-1 combines with J gene TRBJ2-7, with D perhaps matching TRBD1 (6 bases). Germline V gene sequence: CDR1 SQVTM, CDR2 ANQGSEA. CDR3 length: 12 amino acids. The V gene lost 4 bases and the J gene lost 2 bases, with 9 bases spanning the gap. As DNA, the CDR3 is TGCAGCGTTGCCACAGGGCCCTACGAGCAGTACTTC. Amino acid sequence: CSVATGPYEQYF.

This chain links TRBV15 with TRBJ2-7; no definite D call. The CDR3 covers 14 residues. Germline CDR1 reads LNHNV; CDR2 reads YYDKDF (reference sequence). With 0 bases removed from V and 1 base from J, the gap between germline ends came to 7 bases. The CDR3 bases are TGTGCCACCAGCAGAGATCAGTTTTCCTACGAGCAGTACTTC. Translating gives CATSRDQFSYEQYF.

In nucleotides, the CDR3 is TGTGCCAGCTCACCGACCGGACAGGCCAGAAATGAGCAGTTCTTC. Translation gives CASSPTGQARNEQFF. This chain uses TRBV18 with TRBJ2-1; 7 bases are shared with TRBD1. This CDR3 is 15 amino acids long. The trim removed 3 bases at V and 7 bases at J, leaving 9 bases unmatched. CDR1 and CDR2 from the germline V gene are KGHSH and LQKENI.

The genes are TRBV5-1 and TRBJ2-3, with a possible D match to TRBD1 (5 bases). This CDR3 is built from 14 residues. Germline V CDR1 and CDR2: SGHRS, YFSETQ. Trimming took off 0 bases at V and 3 bases at J, with 8 bases between the two ends. The CDR3 here is CASSLAQGTDTQYF. As DNA, the CDR3 is TGCGCCAGCAGCTTGGCCCAGGGAACAGATACGCAGTATTTT.

The rearrangement links TRBV10-3 to TRBJ2-2; a weak D match, TRBD2 (6 bases). The CDR3 has 13 amino acids. V lost 3 bases to trimming and J lost 6 bases, with 8 bases between them. CDR1 ENHRY and CDR2 SYGVKD come from the germline V gene. The DNA for the CDR3 is TGTGCCATCAGTGATGCTAGCGCCGGGGAGCTGTTTTTT. Translating it yields CAISDASAGELFF.

This sequence joins TRBV2 and TRBJ2-3, with a tentative D call TRBD2 (6 bases). V was trimmed by 6 bases and J by 3 bases, leaving 22 bases between them. Looked up from germline, CDR1 is SNHLY and CDR2 is FYNNEI. This CDR3 comprises 17 residues. In DNA form, the CDR3 reads TGTGCCAGCAGCGTGGAGGGGTTGGAGTTGCGGACAGATACGCAGTATTTT. It translates to CASSVEGLELRTDTQYF.

CDR3 sequence (DNA): TGTGCCAGCAGCTCCCGCGGGGGCGCCGGCACAGATACGCAGTATTTT. It translates to CASSSRGGAGTDTQYF. The J gene is TRBJ2-3, the V gene TRBV7-3; D may be TRBD2 (7 bases). The germline V gene has CDR1 SGHTA and CDR2 FQGTGA. Trimming stripped 4 bases from V and 1 base from J, with 15 bases between. The CDR3 is 16 residues long. The whole variable domain, filled in from reference TRBV7-3 and TRBJ2-3, reads GAGVSQTPSNKVTEKGKYVELRCDPISGHTALYWYRQSLGQGPEFLIYFQGTGAADDSGLPNDRFFAVRPEGSVSTLKIQRTERGDSAVYLCASSSRGGAGTDTQYFGPGTRLTVL.

The rearrangement uses TRBV29-1 and TRBJ2-7, with TRBD1 matching over 9 bases. The CDR3 contains 12 residues. The germline gives CDR1 SQVTM, CDR2 ANQGSEA. J was trimmed by 2 bases and V by 7 bases; bases with no gene match: 3. CDR3 region: CSAWDRAYEQYF. DNA for the CDR3: TGCAGCGCCTGGGACAGGGCCTACGAGCAGTACTTC.

The V and J genes are TRBV27 and TRBJ1-6; no reliable D call. CDR1 is MNHEY, CDR2 SMNVEV, per germline (reference sequence). The CDR3 extends over 14 amino acids. V gave up 2 bases and J gave up 6 bases, with 8 bases separating them. CDR3 sequence reads: CASSLVRVNSPLHF. The CDR3 DNA reads TGTGCCAGCAGTTTAGTACGAGTTAATTCACCCCTCCACTTT.

The J gene is TRBJ2-4, the V gene TRBV2; perhaps TRBD1 as D (5 bases). The CDR3 is 13 residues long. V was clipped by 4 bases and J by 7 bases, with 11 bases between them. The V gene's germline CDR1 is SNHLY and CDR2 FYNNEI. The CDR3 here is CASSVQGRNIQYF. The CDR3 bases are TGTGCCAGCAGTGTGCAGGGTAGGAACATTCAGTACTTC.

This sequence joins TRBV5-1 and TRBJ2-5; no clear D gene. V was shortened by 0 bases and J by 5 bases, with 5 bases between the two germline ends. Germline loops: CDR1 SGHRS, CDR2 YFSETQ. The CDR3 length is 12 residues. The CDR3 DNA is TGCGCCAGCAGCTTGGGTCTGGAGACCCAGTACTTC. Residues: CASSLGLETQYF. Filled out from reference TRBV5-1 and TRBJ2-5, the complete variable domain reads KAGVTQTPRYLIKTRGQQVTLSCSPISGHRSVSWYQQTPGQGLQFLFEYFSETQRNKGNFPGRFSGRQFSNSRSEMNVSTLELGDSALYLCASSLGLETQYFGPGTRLLVL.

J is TRBJ1-4 and V is TRBV7-2; 7 nucleotides match TRBD1. The V and J ends lost 1 base and 7 bases, in that order; junction bases with no gene match: 3. The CDR3 covers 14 residues. Germline V gene data show CDR1 as SGHTA and CDR2 as FQGNSA. In nucleotides, the CDR3 is TGTGCCAGCAGCTTAGAGGGGGCTATTGAAAAACTGTTTTTT. Its translation is CASSLEGAIEKLFF.

This chain connects TRBV5-6 to TRBJ1-5; possible D gene TRBD1, 6 bases. The CDR3 covers 14 residues. V lost 0 bases to trimming and J lost 11 bases, with 15 bases between them. The germline V gene has CDR1 SGHDT and CDR2 YYEEEE. CDR3: CASSLGQELRTQHF. CDR3 nucleotides: TGTGCCAGCAGCTTGGGACAGGAGCTTAGGACCCAGCATTTT. The variable domain in full, with the rest retrieved from reference TRBV5-6 and TRBJ1-5, is DAGVTQSPTHLIKTRGQQVTLRCSPKSGHDTVSWYQQALGQGPQFIFQYYEEEERQRGNFPDRFSGHQFPNYSSELNVNALLLGDSALYLCASSLGQELRTQHFGDGTRLSIL.

This chain uses TRBV15 with TRBJ1-5; unclear D gene. V dropped 0 bases and J dropped 1 base, with 7 bases sitting between them. This CDR3 comprises 15 residues. Germline CDR1 and CDR2: LNHNV and YYDKDF (reference sequence). The CDR3 sequence: CATSRDGLSNQPQHF. In DNA, the CDR3 is TGTGCCACCAGCAGAGATGGACTAAGCAATCAGCCCCAGCATTTT. Full variable domain (rest looked up from reference TRBV15 and TRBJ1-5): DAMVIQNPRYQVTQFGKPVTLSCSQTLNHNVMYWYQQKSSQAPKLLFHYYDKDFNNEADTPDNFQSRRPNTSFCFLDIRSPGLGDTAMYLCATSRDGLSNQPQHFGDGTRLSIL.

The chain couples TRBV6-5 to TRBJ2-5, with 8 positions matching TRBD2. The CDR3 runs to 15 residues. Losses at the gene ends were 5 bases for V and 7 bases for J; bases not matched to a gene: 12. Per the germline V gene, CDR1 is MNHEY and CDR2 is SVGAGI. In DNA, the CDR3 is TGTGCCAGCAGTCGGGGGGGGCACCAGGGAGGGACCCAGTACTTC. Protein: CASSRGGHQGGTQYF.

This CDR3 is CASSARDRGSGNTIYF. CDR3 coding DNA: TGTGCCAGCAGCGCTCGGGACAGGGGGTCTGGAAACACCATATATTTT. The V call is TRBV9, the J call TRBJ1-3; TRBD1 matches 11 bases. The germline V gene has CDR1 SGDLS and CDR2 YYNGEE. The ends lost 3 bases at V and 1 base at J; junction bases unmatched: 3. The CDR3 is made up of 16 amino acids.

The V gene is TRBV5-4, the J gene TRBJ2-7, with D tentatively TRBD1 (6 bases). The V gene lost 3 bases and the J gene lost 6 bases, with 16 bases spanning the gap. The V gene's germline CDR1 is SGHNT and CDR2 YYREEE (reference sequence). The CDR3 has 14 amino acids. The CDR3 nucleotides read TGTGCCAGCAGCTCAGGGGCCACCCGAATCGAGCAGTACTTC. Translating it yields CASSSGATRIEQYF.

The V and J genes are TRBV30 and TRBJ2-1, with D possibly matching TRBD2 (8 bases). The ends were cut back, 3 bases at V and 7 bases at J, with 13 bases in the middle. Germline V CDR1 and CDR2: GTSNPN, SVGIG (reference sequence). The CDR3 extends over 13 amino acids. This CDR3 is CAWRREGANEQFF. The CDR3 region has the DNA TGTGCCTGGAGACGGGAGGGGGCGAATGAGCAGTTCTTC.